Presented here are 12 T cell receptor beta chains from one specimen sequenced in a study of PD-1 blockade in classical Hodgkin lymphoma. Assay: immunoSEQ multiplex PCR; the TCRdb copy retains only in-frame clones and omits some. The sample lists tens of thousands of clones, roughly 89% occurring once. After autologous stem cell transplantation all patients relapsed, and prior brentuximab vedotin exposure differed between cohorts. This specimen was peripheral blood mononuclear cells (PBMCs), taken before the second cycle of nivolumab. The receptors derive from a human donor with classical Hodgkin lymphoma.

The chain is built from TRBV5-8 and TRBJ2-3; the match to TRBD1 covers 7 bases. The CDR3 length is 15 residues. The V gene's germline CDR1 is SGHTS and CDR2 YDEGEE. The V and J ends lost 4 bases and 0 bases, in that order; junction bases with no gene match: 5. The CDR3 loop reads CASSPTGRSTDTQYF. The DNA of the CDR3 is TGTGCCAGCAGCCCGACAGGGAGAAGCACAGATACGCAGTATTTT. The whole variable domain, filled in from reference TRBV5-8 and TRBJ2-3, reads EAGVTQSPTHLIKTRGQQATLRCSPISGHTSVYWYQQALGLGLQFLLWYDEGEERNRGNFPPRFSGRQFPNYSSELNVNALELEDSALYLCASSPTGRSTDTQYFGPGTRLTVL.

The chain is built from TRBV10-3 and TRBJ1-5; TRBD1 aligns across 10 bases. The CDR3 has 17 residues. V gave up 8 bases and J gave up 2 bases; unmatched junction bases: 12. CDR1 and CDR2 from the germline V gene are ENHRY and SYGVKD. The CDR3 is CAIGPPPGTGGNQPQHF. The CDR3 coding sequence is TGTGCCATCGGCCCTCCCCCTGGGACAGGGGGCAATCAGCCCCAGCATTTT.

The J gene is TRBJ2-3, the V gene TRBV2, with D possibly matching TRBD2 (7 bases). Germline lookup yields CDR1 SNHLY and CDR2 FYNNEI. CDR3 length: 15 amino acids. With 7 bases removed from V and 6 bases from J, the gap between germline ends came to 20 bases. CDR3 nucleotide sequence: TGTGCCAGCACTAACCGCGGGGGCGCGGGTGATACGCAGTATTTT. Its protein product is CASTNRGGAGDTQYF. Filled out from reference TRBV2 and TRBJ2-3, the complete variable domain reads EPEVTQTPSHQVTQMGQEVILRCVPISNHLYFYWYRQILGQKVEFLVSFYNNEISEKSEIFDDQFSVERPDGSNFTLKIRSTKLEDSAMYFCASTNRGGAGDTQYFGPGTRLTVL.

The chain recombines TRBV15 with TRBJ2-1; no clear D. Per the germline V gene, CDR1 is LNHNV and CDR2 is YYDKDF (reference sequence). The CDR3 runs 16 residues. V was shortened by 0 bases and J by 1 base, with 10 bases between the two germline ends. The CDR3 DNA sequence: TGTGCCACCAGCAGAGAGGGCGATTGGTCCTACAATGAGCAGTTCTTC. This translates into CATSREGDWSYNEQFF. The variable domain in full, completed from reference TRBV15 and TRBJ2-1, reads DAMVIQNPRYQVTQFGKPVTLSCSQTLNHNVMYWYQQKSSQAPKLLFHYYDKDFNNEADTPDNFQSRRPNTSFCFLDIRSPGLGDTAMYLCATSREGDWSYNEQFFGPGTRLTVL.

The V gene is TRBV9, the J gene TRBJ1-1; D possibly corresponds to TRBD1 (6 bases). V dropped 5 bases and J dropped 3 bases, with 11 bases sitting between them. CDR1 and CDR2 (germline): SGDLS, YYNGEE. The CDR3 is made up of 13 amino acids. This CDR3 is CASSGGGDTEAFF. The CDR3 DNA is TGTGCCAGCAGTGGGGGCGGAGACACTGAAGCTTTCTTT.

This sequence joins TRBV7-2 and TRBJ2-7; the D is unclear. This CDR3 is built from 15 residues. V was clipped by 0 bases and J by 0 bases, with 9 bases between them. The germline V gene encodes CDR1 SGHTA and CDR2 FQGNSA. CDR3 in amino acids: CASSLAEGASYEQYF. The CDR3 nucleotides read TGTGCCAGCAGCTTAGCTGAAGGAGCCTCCTACGAGCAGTACTTC.

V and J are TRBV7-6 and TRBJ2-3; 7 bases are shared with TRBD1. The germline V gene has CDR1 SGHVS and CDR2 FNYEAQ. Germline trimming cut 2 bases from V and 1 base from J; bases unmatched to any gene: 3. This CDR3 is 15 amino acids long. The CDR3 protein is CASSLPGTGTDTQYF. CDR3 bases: TGTGCCAGCAGCTTACCCGGGACAGGCACAGATACGCAGTATTTT.

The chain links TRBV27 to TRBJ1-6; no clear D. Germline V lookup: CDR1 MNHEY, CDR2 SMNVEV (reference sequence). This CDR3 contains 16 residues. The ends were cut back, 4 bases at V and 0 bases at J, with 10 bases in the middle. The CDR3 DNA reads TGTGCCAGCAGTTCGACGCCGAGCTCCTATAATTCACCCCTCCACTTT. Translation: CASSSTPSSYNSPLHF.

CDR3 loop: CAIRRGVDTDTQYF. In DNA form, the CDR3 reads TGTGCCATCAGGCGGGGGGTCGATACAGATACGCAGTATTTT. The chain recombines TRBV10-3 with TRBJ2-3; TRBD2 aligns across 8 bases. V shed 6 bases, J shed 3 bases, and the junction held 5 bases outside the gene matches. The CDR3 totals 14 residues. Germline-derived CDR1 and CDR2 are ENHRY and SYGVKD.

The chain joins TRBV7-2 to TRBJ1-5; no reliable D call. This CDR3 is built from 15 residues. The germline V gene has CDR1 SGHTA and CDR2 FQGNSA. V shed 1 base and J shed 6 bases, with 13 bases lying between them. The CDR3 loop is CASSLVTGSLQPQHF. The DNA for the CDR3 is TGTGCCAGCAGCTTAGTGACGGGGTCGCTTCAGCCCCAGCATTTT.

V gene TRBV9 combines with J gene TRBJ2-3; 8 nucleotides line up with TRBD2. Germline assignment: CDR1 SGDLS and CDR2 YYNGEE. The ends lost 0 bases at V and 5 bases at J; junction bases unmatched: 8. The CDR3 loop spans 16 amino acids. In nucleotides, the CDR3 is TGTGCCAGCAGCGTAGATCTCGGGCTAGCGGGAGATACGCAGTATTTT. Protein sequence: CASSVDLGLAGDTQYF.

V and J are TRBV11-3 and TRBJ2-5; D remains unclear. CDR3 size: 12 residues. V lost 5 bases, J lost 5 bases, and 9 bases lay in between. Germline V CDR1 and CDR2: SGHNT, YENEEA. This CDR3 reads CASSPGLETQYF. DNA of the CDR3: TGTGCCAGCAGCCCAGGTTTGGAGACCCAGTACTTC.